The 5 T cell receptor beta chains given below trace back to one sample, sequenced in a study of cytomegalovirus exposure and HLA in healthy donors. PCR involved 60 Vbeta and 13 Jbeta primers. The protocol was immunoSEQ multiplex PCR, while the TCRdb copy is restricted to in-frame clones and leaves out a portion. The table includes some 190,000 clones, about four fifths detected once. Sequenced input: PBMCs. These TCRs come from a woman in her 30s in good health and CMV-seronegative.

The rearrangement uses TRBV6-1 and TRBJ2-1; D unclear. The germline V gene encodes CDR1 MNHNS and CDR2 SASEGT. V was pared by 2 bases and J by 6 bases, with 11 bases between. The CDR3 has 14 residues. DNA for the CDR3: TGTGCCAGCAGTGAACTAGGAAGCCGCAATGAGCAGTTCTTC. It specifies CASSELGSRNEQFF.

This chain joins TRBV7-7 and TRBJ2-5; 12 nucleotides align to TRBD2. The junction had 7 bases not matched to a gene; V was cut back by 5 bases and J by 3 bases. CDR1 and CDR2 (germline): SSHAT, FNYEAQ (reference sequence). The CDR3 is made up of 16 amino acids. CDR3 region: CASSLGLAGGEETQYF. Here the CDR3 DNA reads TGTGCCAGCAGCCTGGGGCTAGCGGGGGGGGAAGAGACCCAGTACTTC.

CDR3 DNA: TGTGCCAGCAGTACGGGGGGTCGGAGAGATACGCAGTATTTT. Translation: CASSTGGRRDTQYF. The rearrangement links TRBV6-5 to TRBJ2-3, with 7 bases lining up with TRBD2. V was pared by 5 bases and J by 5 bases, with 7 bases of the junction left unmatched. The CDR3 totals 14 residues. Germline CDR1 MNHEY, CDR2 SVGAGI.

The chain has TRBV7-2 and TRBJ1-1; D is perhaps TRBD1 (6 bases). Germline assignment: CDR1 SGHTA and CDR2 FQGNSA. V lost 5 bases to trimming and J lost 5 bases, with 12 bases between them. There are 13 residues in the CDR3. The CDR3 DNA reads TGTGCCAGCAGCCAGGACAGAAATACTGAAGCTTTCTTT. Residues: CASSQDRNTEAFF. The full variable domain, with the rest looked up from reference TRBV7-2 and TRBJ1-1, is GAGVSQSPSNKVTEKGKDVELRCDPISGHTALYWYRQSLGQGLEFLIYFQGNSAPDKSGLPSDRFSAERTGGSVSTLTIQRTQQEDSAVYLCASSQDRNTEAFFGQGTRLTVV.

The rearrangement joins TRBV7-2 to TRBJ1-5; 8 bases are a match to TRBD1. From germline, CDR1 is SGHTA and CDR2 FQGNSA. The CDR3 consists of 15 residues. Trimming took 3 bases from V and 7 from J; bases not matched to a gene: 8. In DNA form, the CDR3 reads TGTGCCAGCAGCTTGACAGGGGCCCCGGGGCAGCCCCAGCATTTT. This translates into CASSLTGAPGQPQHF. The variable domain in full, completed from reference TRBV7-2 and TRBJ1-5, reads GAGVSQSPSNKVTEKGKDVELRCDPISGHTALYWYRQSLGQGLEFLIYFQGNSAPDKSGLPSDRFSAERTGGSVSTLTIQRTQQEDSAVYLCASSLTGAPGQPQHFGDGTRLSIL.